The clone carrying this T cell receptor (beta chain) was found a few times. The table came from immunoSEQ multiplex PCR; TCRdb's copy has only in-frame clones and leaves some out. The table records about 93,000 clones, around four fifths of them present only once. This record belongs to a study of blood T cell repertoires in COVID-19. V was pared by 3 bases and J by 6 bases, with 19 bases between. The CDR3 is 15 amino acids. Germline-derived CDR1 and CDR2 are SGHNT and YYREEE (reference sequence). The V and J genes are TRBV5-4 and TRBJ2-7; D is unclear. Sequencing input: peripheral blood. This clonotype originated in a human donor in a cohort sampled during active COVID-19. The CDR3 here is CASSSDTTPTSEQYF. The DNA of the CDR3 is TGTGCCAGCAGCTCAGACACCACCCCCACCTCCGAGCAGTACTTC.